The 13 T cell receptor beta chains given below trace back to one sample, sequenced in a study of blood T cell repertoires in COVID-19. Assay used: immunoSEQ multiplex PCR; TCRdb lists only in-frame clones, some missing. The repertoire holds around 130,000 clones, with roughly 84% as singletons. Material for sequencing was peripheral blood. These TCRs come from a man in his sixties with acute or convalescent COVID-19.

J is TRBJ1-1 and V is TRBV11-2; 10 positions match TRBD1. V shed 5 bases, J shed 8 bases, and the junction held 11 bases outside the gene matches. Germline values: CDR1 SGHAT, CDR2 FQNNGV. The CDR3 is 15 residues long. CDR3 sequence reads: CASSPGQGRDGEAFF. The CDR3, as DNA: TGTGCCAGCAGCCCGGGACAGGGGAGGGACGGGGAAGCTTTCTTT.

This chain joins TRBV2 and TRBJ1-2; 7 nucleotides align to TRBD1. V dropped 6 bases and J dropped 2; count of bases not matched to a gene: 6. This CDR3 spans 14 amino acids. CDR1 is SNHLY and CDR2 is FYNNEI in the germline V gene. This CDR3 is CASSRDSQNYGYTF. The CDR3 nucleotides are TGTGCCAGCAGCAGGGACAGTCAGAACTATGGCTACACCTTC. The whole variable domain, remainder taken from reference TRBV2 and TRBJ1-2, is EPEVTQTPSHQVTQMGQEVILRCVPISNHLYFYWYRQILGQKVEFLVSFYNNEISEKSEIFDDQFSVERPDGSNFTLKIRSTKLEDSAMYFCASSRDSQNYGYTFGSGTRLTVV.

This clone occurred once. V gene TRBV15 combines with J gene TRBJ1-2; 7 bases fit TRBD1. The V and J ends lost 5 bases and 2 bases, in that order; junction bases with no gene match: 8. Germline CDR1 is LNHNV and CDR2 is YYDKDF (reference sequence). The CDR3 loop spans 15 amino acids. CDR3 sequence reads: CATSGGGGQNYGYTF. The CDR3 bases are TGTGCCACCAGCGGGGGTGGGGGACAGAACTATGGCTACACCTTC.

J is TRBJ1-2 and V is TRBV28; D is unclear. Germline loops: CDR1 MDHEN, CDR2 SYDVKM. The CDR3 extends over 15 amino acids. V gave up 6 bases and J gave up 4 bases, with 18 bases separating them. CDR3 nucleotide sequence: TGTGCCAGCAGCTACGGACCCGGGAATACCTATGGCTACACCTTC. Translation: CASSYGPGNTYGYTF.

This chain's CDR3 is CASSPGDSVNEKLFF. The CDR3 coding sequence is TGCGCCAGCAGCCCAGGGGACAGCGTTAATGAAAAACTGTTTTTT. This rearrangement joins TRBV4-1 to TRBJ1-4; 7 nucleotides line up with TRBD1. The J segment lost 4 bases and the V segment lost 4 bases, leaving 6 bases of the junction unmatched. In germline, CDR1 is MGHRA, CDR2 YSYEKL. The CDR3 has 15 residues.

The J gene is TRBJ2-1, the V gene TRBV19; D may be TRBD1 (6 bases). The CDR3 is made up of 16 amino acids. Trimming took 6 bases from V and 6 from J, leaving 21 bases between them. CDR1 is LNHDA, CDR2 SQIVND, per germline (reference sequence). The CDR3 DNA is TGTGCCAGTAGCCTGAACGTGGGGACAACCGCCAATGAGCAGTTCTTC. This sequence encodes CASSLNVGTTANEQFF.

V and J are TRBV10-3 and TRBJ1-2; tentative D call: TRBD1 (5 bases). V lost 4 bases and J lost 5, with 14 bases in between. CDR3 size: 14 residues. The germline CDR1 and CDR2 sequences are ENHRY and SYGVKD. The CDR3 loop is CAISATVQGYGYTF. DNA for the CDR3: TGTGCCATCAGTGCGACAGTTCAAGGTTATGGCTACACCTTC.

V is TRBV12-2 and J is TRBJ1-2; the D call of TRBD1 is as the table states it, not checked on the DNA. TRBV12-2 is annotated as a pseudogene. This CDR3 spans 14 amino acids. CDR3 DNA sequence: TGTGCAAGTCGCTTAGAAGGGACAGGGAACGGCTACACCTTC. This sequence encodes CASRLEGTGNGYTF.

This rearrangement joins TRBV29-1 to TRBJ2-7; maybe TRBD1 (5 bases). Germline lookup yields CDR1 SQVTM and CDR2 ANQGSEA. This CDR3 spans 12 amino acids. V was pared by 2 bases and J by 5 bases, with 10 bases between. The chain's CDR3 is CSVERAGNEQYF. CDR3 in DNA: TGCAGCGTTGAAAGGGCAGGGAACGAGCAGTACTTC.

This rearrangement joins TRBV27 to TRBJ1-1, with 11 bases that match TRBD1. Germline CDR1 and CDR2: MNHEY and SMNVEV (reference sequence). The CDR3 covers 15 residues. Trimming removed 4 bases from V and 6 bases from J; junction bases left unmatched: 7. The CDR3 here is CASSSNGQGAAEAFF. DNA for the CDR3: TGTGCCAGCAGTTCGAACGGACAGGGGGCGGCTGAAGCTTTCTTT.

Concerning this clone: Other DNA sequences in this sample translate to the same CDR3. The chain employs TRBV11-2 and TRBJ1-5, with a tentative D call TRBD1 (6 bases). Trimming shortened V by 5 bases and J by 4 bases, and 9 bases separated the two germline ends. This CDR3 contains 13 residues. Germline V gene data show CDR1 as SGHAT and CDR2 as FQNNGV. This CDR3 is CASSPGVNQPQHF. CDR3 in DNA: TGTGCCAGCAGCCCAGGGGTTAATCAGCCCCAGCATTTT.

This chain links TRBV30 with TRBJ1-6; 11 bases map to TRBD1. The CDR3 sequence is 13 residues long. Germline values: CDR1 GTSNPN, CDR2 SVGIG (reference sequence). Trimming removed 8 bases from V and 8 bases from J; junction bases left unmatched: 5. This chain's CDR3 is CAGGQGDYSPLHF. In DNA form, the CDR3 reads TGTGCCGGGGGACAGGGGGATTATTCACCCCTCCACTTT.

The chain joins TRBV27 to TRBJ2-2, with no clear D. This CDR3 spans 15 amino acids. CDR1 MNHEY and CDR2 SMNVEV come from the germline V gene (reference sequence). Trimming left V 3 bases short and J 3 bases short, with 11 bases between. CDR3 coding DNA: TGTGCCAGCAGTTTTAACTTTCGAGACACCGGGGAGCTGTTTTTT. Amino acid sequence: CASSFNFRDTGELFF.